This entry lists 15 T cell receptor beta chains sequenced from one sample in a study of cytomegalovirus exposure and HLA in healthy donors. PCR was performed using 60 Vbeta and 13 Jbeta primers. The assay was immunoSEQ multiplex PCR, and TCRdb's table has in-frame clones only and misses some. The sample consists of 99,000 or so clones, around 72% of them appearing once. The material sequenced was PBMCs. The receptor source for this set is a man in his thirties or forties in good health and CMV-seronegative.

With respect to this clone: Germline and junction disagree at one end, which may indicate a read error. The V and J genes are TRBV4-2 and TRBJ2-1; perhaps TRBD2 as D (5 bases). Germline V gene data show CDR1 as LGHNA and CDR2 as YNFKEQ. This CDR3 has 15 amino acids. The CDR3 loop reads CASGQDAGNYNEQFF. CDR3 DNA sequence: TGTGCCAGCGGCCAAGATGCCGGGAATTACAATGAGCAGTTCTTC.

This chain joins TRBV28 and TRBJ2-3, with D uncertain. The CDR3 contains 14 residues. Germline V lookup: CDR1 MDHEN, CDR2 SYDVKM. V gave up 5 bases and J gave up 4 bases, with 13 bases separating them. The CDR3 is CASSPPRQADTQYF. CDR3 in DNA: TGTGCCAGCAGTCCTCCCCGGCAGGCAGATACGCAGTATTTT.

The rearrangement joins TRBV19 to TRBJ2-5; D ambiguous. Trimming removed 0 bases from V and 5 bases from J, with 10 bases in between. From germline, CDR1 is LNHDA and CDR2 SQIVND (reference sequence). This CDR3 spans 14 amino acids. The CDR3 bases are TGTGCCAGTAGTATAGATAAGCACGGGGAGACCCAGTACTTC. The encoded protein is CASSIDKHGETQYF.

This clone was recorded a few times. CDR3 coding DNA: TGTGCCACCAGCGGCTATGGACTAGCGGGAGTCTTGGAGACCCAGTACTTC. Translated, it gives CATSGYGLAGVLETQYF. The chain carries TRBV15 and TRBJ2-5, with 13 bases matching TRBD2. The CDR3 length is 17 residues. Germline V CDR1 and CDR2: LNHNV, YYDKDF (reference sequence). Germline trimming cut 5 bases from V and 5 bases from J; bases unmatched to any gene: 11. The full variable domain, its missing parts supplied by reference TRBV15 and TRBJ2-5, is DAMVIQNPRYQVTQFGKPVTLSCSQTLNHNVMYWYQQKSSQAPKLLFHYYDKDFNNEADTPDNFQSRRPNTSFCFLDIRSPGLGDTAMYLCATSGYGLAGVLETQYFGPGTRLLVL.

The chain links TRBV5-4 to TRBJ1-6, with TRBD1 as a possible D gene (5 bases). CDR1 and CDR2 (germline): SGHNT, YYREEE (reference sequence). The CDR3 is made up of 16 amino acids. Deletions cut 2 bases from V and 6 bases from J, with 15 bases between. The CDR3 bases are TGTGCCAGCAGCTTTTTAGTCAGACAGAGTAATTCACCCCTCCACTTT. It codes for CASSFLVRQSNSPLHF.

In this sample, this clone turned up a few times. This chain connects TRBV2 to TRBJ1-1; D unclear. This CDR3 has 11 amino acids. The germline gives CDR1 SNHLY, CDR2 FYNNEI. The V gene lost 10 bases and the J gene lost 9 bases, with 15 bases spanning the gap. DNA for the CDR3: TGTGCCACTTCCTCAACCTACCAAGCTTTCTTT. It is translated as CATSSTYQAFF. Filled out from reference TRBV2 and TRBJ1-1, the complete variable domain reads EPEVTQTPSHQVTQMGQEVILRCVPISNHLYFYWYRQILGQKVEFLVSFYNNEISEKSEIFDDQFSVERPDGSNFTLKIRSTKLEDSAMYFCATSSTYQAFFGQGTRLTVV.

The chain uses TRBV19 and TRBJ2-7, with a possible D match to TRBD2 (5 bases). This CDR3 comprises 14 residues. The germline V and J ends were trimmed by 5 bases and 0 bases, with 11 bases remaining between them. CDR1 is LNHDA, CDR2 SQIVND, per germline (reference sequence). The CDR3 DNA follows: TGTGCCAGTAGTCCCAGTGGGAGCTCCTACGAGCAGTACTTC. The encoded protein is CASSPSGSSYEQYF. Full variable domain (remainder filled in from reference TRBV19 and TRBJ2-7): DGGITQSPKYLFRKEGQNVTLSCEQNLNHDAMYWYRQDPGQGLRLIYYSQIVNDFQKGDIAEGYSVSREKKESFPLTVTSAQKNPTAFYLCASSPSGSSYEQYFGPGTRLTVT.

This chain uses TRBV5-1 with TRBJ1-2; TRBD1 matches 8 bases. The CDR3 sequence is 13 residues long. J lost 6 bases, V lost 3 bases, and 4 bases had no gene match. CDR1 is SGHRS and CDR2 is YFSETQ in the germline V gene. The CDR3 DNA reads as TGCGCCAGCAGCTCGGACAGGGTGGATGGCTACACCTTC. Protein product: CASSSDRVDGYTF.

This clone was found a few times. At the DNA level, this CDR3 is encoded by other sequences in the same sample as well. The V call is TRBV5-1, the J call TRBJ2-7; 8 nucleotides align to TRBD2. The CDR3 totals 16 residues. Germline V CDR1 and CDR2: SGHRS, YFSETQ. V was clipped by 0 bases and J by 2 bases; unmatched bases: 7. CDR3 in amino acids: CASSLGGLAGTYEQYF. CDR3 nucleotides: TGCGCCAGCAGCTTGGGGGGGCTAGCGGGTACCTACGAGCAGTACTTC.

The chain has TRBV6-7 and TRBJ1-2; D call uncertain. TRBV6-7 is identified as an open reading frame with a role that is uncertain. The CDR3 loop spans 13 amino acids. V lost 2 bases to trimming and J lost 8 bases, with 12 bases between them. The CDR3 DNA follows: TGTGCCAGCAGTTACGCCACGATCCGGGGCTACACCTTC. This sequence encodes CASSYATIRGYTF.

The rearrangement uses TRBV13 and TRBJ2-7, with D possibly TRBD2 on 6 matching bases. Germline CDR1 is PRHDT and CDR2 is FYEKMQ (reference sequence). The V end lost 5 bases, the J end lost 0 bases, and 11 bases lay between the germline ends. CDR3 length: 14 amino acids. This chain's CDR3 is CASSQGTPSYEQYF. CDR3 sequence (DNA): TGTGCCAGCAGCCAAGGGACTCCCTCCTACGAGCAGTACTTC.

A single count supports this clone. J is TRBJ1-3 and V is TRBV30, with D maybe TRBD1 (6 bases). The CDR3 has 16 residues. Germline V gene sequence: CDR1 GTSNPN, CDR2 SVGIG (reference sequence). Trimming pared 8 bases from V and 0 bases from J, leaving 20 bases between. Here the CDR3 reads CAQSTGQRSSGNTIYF. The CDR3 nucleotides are TGTGCCCAATCGACAGGCCAGAGGAGCTCTGGAAACACCATATATTTT.

CDR3 coding DNA: TGTGCCAGCAGCTTAGAGGCGGGGCGGGGTTTCAATGAGCAGTTCTTC. Translated, it gives CASSLEAGRGFNEQFF. The genes are TRBV7-8 and TRBJ2-1, with D possibly being TRBD2 (6 bases). V lost 1 base, J lost 6 bases, and 16 bases lay in between. Germline V gene lookup returns CDR1 SGHVS and CDR2 FQNEAQ. This CDR3 contains 16 residues.

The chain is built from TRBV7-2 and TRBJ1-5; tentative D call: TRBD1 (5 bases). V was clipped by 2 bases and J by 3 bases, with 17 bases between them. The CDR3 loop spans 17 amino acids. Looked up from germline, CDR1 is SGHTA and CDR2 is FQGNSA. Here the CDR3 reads CASSLRRQGFLNQPQHF. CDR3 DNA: TGTGCCAGCAGCTTACGTCGGCAGGGCTTCCTCAATCAGCCCCAGCATTTT.

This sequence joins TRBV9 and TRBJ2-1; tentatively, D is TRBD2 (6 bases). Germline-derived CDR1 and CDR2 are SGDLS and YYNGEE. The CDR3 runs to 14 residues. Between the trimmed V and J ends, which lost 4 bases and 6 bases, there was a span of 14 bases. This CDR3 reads CASSRSAGTNEQFF. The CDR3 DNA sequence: TGTGCCAGCAGCCGATCAGCGGGTACCAATGAGCAGTTCTTC.